This T cell receptor beta chain is drawn from a study of regulatory T cells in long-lasting Graves disease. The wider study: Over 5 years of antithyroid drugs plus positive TSH receptor antibodies defined persistent Graves' disease.

Germline CDR1 and CDR2: DFQATT and SNEGSKA (reference sequence). Between the trimmed V and J ends, which lost 0 bases and 4 bases, there was a span of 3 bases. There are 11 residues in the CDR3. Time point in this sample: persistent/refractory GD, antithyroid drugs over 5 years with positive TRAb. Construction of the TCR library relied on RNA isolated from PBMCs. Study-level findings and limits: There was favoring of TRBV28, TRBJ1-2 and TRBJ2-5 in persistent disease.

The authors built TCR beta libraries using iRepertoire HTBI primers and Arm-PCR of CDR3 regions. TCRdb processed the multiplex PCR reads anew with MiXCR; each CDR3 protein has one entry. The table lists a few hundred thousand distinct CDR3 sequences, about 21% of them singletons. As to this clonotype: Its specificity is unknown.

The specimen was peripheral blood mononuclear cells (PBMCs), collected when the disease was refractory, from a patient treated with antithyroid drugs. The gene calls are TRBV20-1 and TRBJ1-2; D is unclear. The source is a female donor with Graves disease. As DNA, the CDR3 is TGCAGTGCTAGAGACGGCTATGGCTACACCTTC. Translating gives CSARDGYGYTF.